One sample yielded the 13 T cell receptor beta chains listed below, sequenced in a study of cytomegalovirus exposure and HLA in healthy donors. Primers: 60 Vbeta forward and 13 Jbeta reverse. Measured with immunoSEQ multiplex PCR; TCRdb has only the in-frame clones, and not every one. Seen here are 150,000 to 200,000 clones, roughly 80% observed once, and the top ten hold around 7.7%. Sequenced: PBMCs. The receptors stem from a woman aged 40 to 50 in good health and CMV-seropositive.

J is TRBJ1-1 and V is TRBV11-2; D may be TRBD1 (6 bases). The CDR3 consists of 13 residues. The germline gives CDR1 SGHAT, CDR2 FQNNGV. V lost 7 bases and J 0 bases, leaving 9 bases between the germline ends. DNA for the CDR3: TGTGCCAGCAACACAGGGATGAACACTGAAGCTTTCTTT. Amino acid sequence: CASNTGMNTEAFF.

This chain connects TRBV14 to TRBJ2-5; TRBD2 agrees at 7 bases. The CDR3 loop spans 16 amino acids. V was clipped by 5 bases and J by 5 bases; unmatched bases: 14. Germline V gene sequence: CDR1 SGHDN, CDR2 FVKESK. The CDR3 sequence: CASSFTSAYRTETQYF. The DNA for the CDR3 is TGTGCCAGCAGCTTTACTAGCGCCTACAGGACGGAGACCCAGTACTTC.

V usage is TRBV6-1 and J usage is TRBJ2-1, with 8 bases that match TRBD2. The CDR3 runs to 15 residues. After removal of 8 bases from V and 5 bases from J, the junction contained 11 bases not matched to a gene. CDR1 is MNHNS and CDR2 is SASEGT in the germline V gene. The CDR3 DNA reads as TGTGCCAGCTGCTCCGGGAGGGCCCAAGACAATGAGCAGTTCTTC. Its protein is CASCSGRAQDNEQFF.

V is TRBV7-9 and J is TRBJ1-1; D possibly corresponds to TRBD1 (5 bases). Deletions cut 5 bases from V and 8 bases from J, with 12 bases between. The CDR3 is 12 residues long. Germline V lookup: CDR1 SEHNR, CDR2 FQNEAQ (reference sequence). The CDR3 sequence is CASSTWGEEAFF. In DNA, the CDR3 is TGTGCCAGCAGCACGTGGGGGGAAGAAGCTTTCTTT.

In its sample, this clone was seen once. The chain uses TRBV2 and TRBJ2-7; possibly TRBD1 for D (6 bases). The CDR3 runs to 13 residues. Germline CDR1 and CDR2: SNHLY and FYNNEI. Between the trimmed V and J ends, which lost 6 bases and 3 bases, there was a span of 12 bases. The CDR3 nucleotides are TGTGCCAGCAGAGTGGACAGCCGCTACGAGCAGTACTTC. Translating gives CASRVDSRYEQYF.

The chain is built from TRBV28 and TRBJ1-2; TRBD1 is a possible D gene (6 bases). The CDR3 has 12 amino acids. CDR1 is MDHEN and CDR2 is SYDVKM in the germline V gene. Between the trimmed V and J ends, which lost 2 bases and 5 bases, there was a span of 6 bases. The DNA for the CDR3 is TGTGCCAGCAGTTTAAGGGGGTATGGCTACACCTTC. Protein: CASSLRGYGYTF.

V gene TRBV5-1 combines with J gene TRBJ1-1; D is uncertain. The CDR3 is 14 amino acids. Between the trimmed V and J ends, which lost 5 bases and 0 bases, there was a span of 11 bases. Germline V lookup: CDR1 SGHRS, CDR2 YFSETQ. The CDR3 sequence: CASRIQVMNTEAFF. CDR3 nucleotides: TGCGCCAGCAGAATTCAGGTCATGAACACTGAAGCTTTCTTT.

The chain combines TRBV9 with TRBJ2-1; the match to TRBD2 covers 8 bases. The CDR3 runs 15 residues. V trimming: 0 bases; J trimming: 5 bases; junction bases outside the gene matches: 4. CDR1 is SGDLS, CDR2 YYNGEE, per germline. CDR3 DNA sequence: TGTGCCAGCAGCGTAGCGGGACTAGGGCACAATGAGCAGTTCTTC. Its protein is CASSVAGLGHNEQFF.

This clone has only a few counts. V and J are TRBV7-8 and TRBJ1-2; a possible D gene is TRBD1 (5 bases). The CDR3 consists of 13 residues. The V gene's germline CDR1 is SGHVS and CDR2 FQNEAQ. V dropped 5 bases and J dropped 0 bases, with 7 bases sitting between them. CDR3 coding DNA: TGTGCCAGCAGCCGGGGGTCTAACTATGGCTACACCTTC. The encoded protein is CASSRGSNYGYTF.

This clone was seen once. The chain carries TRBV5-6 and TRBJ2-3; 12 bases agree with TRBD2. The CDR3 has 15 amino acids. Germline assignment: CDR1 SGHDT and CDR2 YYEEEE. With 1 base clipped from V and 5 bases from J, the junction kept 2 bases outside the gene matches. The CDR3 nucleotides read TGTGCCAGCAGCTTGCTGGGACTAGCGGGAGATACGCAGTATTTT. It translates to CASSLLGLAGDTQYF.

The chain couples TRBV5-6 to TRBJ2-1, with a possible D match to TRBD2 (6 bases). Trimming stripped 4 bases from V and 6 bases from J, with 17 bases between. The CDR3 extends over 15 amino acids. Germline V CDR1 and CDR2: SGHDT, YYEEEE. DNA of the CDR3: TGTGCCAGCAGCGGGGGACTCTGGATCCTCAATGAGCAGTTCTTC. It codes for CASSGGLWILNEQFF. The whole variable domain, filled in from reference TRBV5-6 and TRBJ2-1, reads DAGVTQSPTHLIKTRGQQVTLRCSPKSGHDTVSWYQQALGQGPQFIFQYYEEEERQRGNFPDRFSGHQFPNYSSELNVNALLLGDSALYLCASSGGLWILNEQFFGPGTRLTVL.

J is TRBJ2-6 and V is TRBV15; no clear D. This CDR3 spans 13 amino acids. CDR1 and CDR2 (germline): LNHNV, YYDKDF (reference sequence). V lost 11 bases and J 4 bases, leaving 12 bases between the germline ends. CDR3 sequence: CASTFTGANVLTF. The CDR3, as DNA: TGTGCCTCAACTTTCACCGGGGCCAACGTCCTGACTTTC.

J is TRBJ2-7 and V is TRBV7-6; TRBD2 aligns across 10 bases. Germline V lookup: CDR1 SGHVS, CDR2 FNYEAQ. The CDR3 is 15 amino acids. V dropped 5 bases and J dropped 0; count of bases not matched to a gene: 4. CDR3: CASSPRTSGSYEQYF. In DNA form, the CDR3 reads TGTGCCAGCAGCCCAAGGACTAGCGGCTCCTACGAGCAGTACTTC.